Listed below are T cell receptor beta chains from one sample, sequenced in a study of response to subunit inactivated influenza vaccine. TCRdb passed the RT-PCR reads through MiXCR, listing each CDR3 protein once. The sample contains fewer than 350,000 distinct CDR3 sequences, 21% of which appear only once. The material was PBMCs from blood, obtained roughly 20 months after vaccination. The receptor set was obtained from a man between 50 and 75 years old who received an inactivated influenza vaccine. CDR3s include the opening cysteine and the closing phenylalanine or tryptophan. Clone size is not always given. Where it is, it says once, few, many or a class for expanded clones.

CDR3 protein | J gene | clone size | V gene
CASSLAPGLGTDTQYF | TRBJ2-3 | . | TRBV7-9
CASSPAILAGGGELFF | TRBJ2-2 | . | TRBV7-2
CASSWTPPGANEKLFF | TRBJ1-4 | . | TRBV5-1
CASSLALSGEDQPQHF | TRBJ1-5 | . | TRBV7-9
CASSPGPANGEQFF | TRBJ2-1 | . | TRBV4-3
CASSIGAGVYEQYF | TRBJ2-7 | . | TRBV19
CASSLIAGIIYNEQFF | TRBJ2-1 | few | TRBV27
CSATKGAGLPTAGNTIYF | TRBJ1-3 | . | TRBV20-1
CASSLLAVSNYGYTF | TRBJ1-2 | few | TRBV7-2
CASSFTTGADYGYTF | TRBJ1-2 | many | TRBV28
CSARDRRRTGGNTIYF | TRBJ1-3 | . | TRBV20-1
CASSITQGPEAFF | TRBJ1-1 | few | TRBV19
CASSPRLPDSSYNEQFF | TRBJ2-1 | . | TRBV18
CASSLYPLGDSNYGYTF | TRBJ1-2 | many | TRBV28
CASSNIGGSGTDTQYF | TRBJ2-3 | . | TRBV27
CASSQAGRGTTDTQYF | TRBJ2-3 | few | TRBV4-2
CASSPTGYEQYF | TRBJ2-7 | few | TRBV18
CASSPDGSAGTSDLEGETDTQYF | TRBJ2-3 | . | TRBV4-2
CASSITSGGLKTGELFF | TRBJ2-2 | few | TRBV19
CASSLDGNHGVQPQHF | TRBJ1-5 | few | TRBV5-1
CATSLGQDSRAGSPLHF | TRBJ1-6 | . | TRBV15
CASSLVGQGSGYTF | TRBJ1-2 | . | TRBV7-2
CASSLRGLRDQPQHF | TRBJ1-5 | . | TRBV7-2
CASSYGPQDRTSYEQYF | TRBJ2-7 | . | TRBV6-5
CASSSGTGYYEQYF | TRBJ2-7 | many | TRBV7-2
CASSYMATDTQYF | TRBJ2-3 | . | TRBV6-5
CASSLRTSASYEQYF | TRBJ2-7 | . | TRBV5-1
CASSRGPRAMVSPLHF | TRBJ1-6 | . | TRBV11-2
CASRDGLAGPAYNEQFF | TRBJ2-1 | . | TRBV5-8
CASSPGDLDGPQHF | TRBJ1-5 | many | TRBV27
CAISPWGPRSLGGNTIYF | TRBJ1-3 | few | TRBV10-3
CASRIEPMVADTQYF | TRBJ2-3 | . | TRBV7-2
CASSQELGAAYEQYF | TRBJ2-7 | few | TRBV3-1
CASSQVVRGGEAFF | TRBJ1-1 | . | TRBV4-3
CASSDVREPYEQYF | TRBJ2-7 | . | TRBV2
CASLLGISGSGTGELFF | TRBJ2-2 | few | TRBV2
CSVAGHSNTGELFF | TRBJ2-2 | . | TRBV29-1
CASSREGYDNSPLHF | TRBJ1-6 | . | TRBV4-3
CASSFDTLYVGYTF | TRBJ1-2 | many | TRBV12-3/TRBV12-4
CASSSSAGTDVPYNEQFF | TRBJ2-1 | . | TRBV5-1
CAISDGGITDTQYF | TRBJ2-3 | few | TRBV10-3
CASSLAGGQGGQPQHF | TRBJ1-5 | few | TRBV5-1
CASSLGQGNQPQHF | TRBJ1-5 | many | TRBV12-3/TRBV12-4
CASSQEIRATNEKLFF | TRBJ1-4 | few | TRBV14
CASSVGTGAHNEQYF | TRBJ2-7 | . | TRBV4-2
CASSAGQASSYNEQFF | TRBJ2-1 | . | TRBV9
CASSSGTGGSHYGYTF | TRBJ1-2 | few | TRBV7-6
CASRLVPGEHTEAFF | TRBJ1-1 | . | TRBV12-2